The clone carrying this T cell receptor (beta chain) was seen just once. The data are from a study of glioma-infiltrating T cells after dendritic cell vaccination. The wider study: Dendritic cell vaccination trial patients had either newly diagnosed or recurrent glioblastoma.

Stated time point: after dendritic cell vaccination, including at tumor progression/relapse. Isocitrate dehydrogenase mutation was absent in all glioblastoma patients. The immunoSEQ assay amplified TCRB CDR3 from up to roughly 2 ug DNA. Here immunoSEQ multiplex PCR was the method, and the copy in TCRdb shows in-frame clones only, minus some. The table includes 100,000 or so clones, around 90% detected once. This CDR3 region has 12 residues. Germline values: CDR1 LNHDA, CDR2 SQIVND (reference sequence). Trimming stripped 10 bases from V and 0 bases from J, with 7 bases between. The specimen comprised blood, sampled after dendritic cell vaccination. The chain couples TRBV19 to TRBJ1-5; no definite D call. The sequence came from a human donor with glioblastoma. CDR3 in amino acids: CATSLSNQPQHF. In DNA form, the CDR3 reads TGTGCCACCTCCCTTAGCAATCAGCCCCAGCATTTT.